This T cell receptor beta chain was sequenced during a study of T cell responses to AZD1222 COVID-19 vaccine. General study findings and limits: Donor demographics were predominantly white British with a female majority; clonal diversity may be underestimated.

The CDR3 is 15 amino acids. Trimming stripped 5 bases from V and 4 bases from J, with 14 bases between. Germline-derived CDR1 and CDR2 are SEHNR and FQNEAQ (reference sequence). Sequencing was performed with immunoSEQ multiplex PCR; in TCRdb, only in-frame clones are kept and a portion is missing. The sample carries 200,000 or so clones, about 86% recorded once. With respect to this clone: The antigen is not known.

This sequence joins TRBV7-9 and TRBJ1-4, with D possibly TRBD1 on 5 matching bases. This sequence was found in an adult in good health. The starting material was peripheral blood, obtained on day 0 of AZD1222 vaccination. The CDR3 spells CASSPSGQGNEKLFF. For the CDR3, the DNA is TGTGCCAGCAGCCCTAGCGGGCAGGGTAATGAAAAACTGTTTTTT.